This TCR beta chain was identified in a study of PD-1 blockade in mismatch repair-deficient tumors. Turning to the study itself: Patients had approximately 11 mismatch repair-deficient cancer types and were previously treated and progressing. Study-level findings and limits: Rapid post-treatment expansion, then contraction, generally preceding radiologic response, marked tumor-resident clones.

TCRs were sequenced from three patients responding to pembrolizumab. Assay used: immunoSEQ multiplex PCR; TCRdb lists only in-frame clones, some missing. Of about 40,000 clones in the sample, around 83% were seen once. Only one count was recorded for this clone. Antigen specificity is unknown. V was pared by 7 bases and J by 7 bases, with 5 bases of the junction left unmatched. Germline assignment: CDR1 MGHRA and CDR2 YSYEKL. The CDR3 runs 15 residues. The material sequenced was peripheral blood, taken about 80 weeks after starting pembrolizumab. The clonotype was recovered from an adult with mismatch repair-deficient cancer. V and J are TRBV4-1 and TRBJ2-2; TRBD2 agrees at 14 bases. The CDR3 DNA reads TGCGCCAGCAAAGGACTAGCGGGAGGTGACGGGGAGCTGTTTTTT. Protein: CASKGLAGGDGELFF.